Below, 29 T cell receptor beta chains from the same sample are listed, as sequenced in a study of shared clonotypes between healthy human individuals. Naive CD8 cells, CD45RO-negative and positively selected for CCR7, excluded terminally differentiated effector memory CD45RA+ cells. Assay: immunoSEQ multiplex PCR; the TCRdb copy retains only in-frame clones and omits some. Of about 2 million clones listed, about 95% are singletons. The sample consisted of naive CD8+ T cells sorted from blood. These receptors were obtained from a man between 18 and 29 years old in good health.

V is TRBV4-3 and J is TRBJ2-6; TRBD1 or TRBD2 may be the D gene (6 bases each). V was cut by 0 bases and J by 3 bases, with 12 bases left in between. From germline, CDR1 is LGHNA and CDR2 YSLEER. This CDR3 is built from 17 residues. CDR3 coding DNA: TGCGCCAGCAGCCAAGATTCCGGGGGCTATGGGGCCAACGTCCTGACTTTC. This encodes CASSQDSGGYGANVLTF.

The chain joins TRBV19 to TRBJ2-1; D may be TRBD2 (6 bases). Looked up from germline, CDR1 is LNHDA and CDR2 is SQIVND (reference sequence). This CDR3 has 14 amino acids. The V end was cut by 5 bases, the J end by 8 bases, with 16 bases between. The CDR3 loop is CASSPRPERDEQFF. Here the CDR3 DNA reads TGTGCCAGTAGTCCACGCCCCGAGCGGGATGAGCAGTTCTTC.

The chain has TRBV9 and TRBJ1-6, with D perhaps TRBD1 (6 bases). Between the trimmed V and J ends, which lost 8 bases and 5 bases, there was a span of 11 bases. The CDR3 is 13 residues long. Germline CDR1 SGDLS, CDR2 YYNGEE. This chain's CDR3 is CASRGADNSPLHF. CDR3 in DNA: TGTGCCAGTAGGGGGGCCGATAATTCACCCCTCCACTTT.

This chain connects TRBV13 to TRBJ1-5; weak D call: TRBD1 (5 bases). There are 14 residues in the CDR3. V gave up 5 bases and J gave up 3 bases, with 11 bases separating them. CDR1 PRHDT and CDR2 FYEKMQ come from the germline V gene (reference sequence). Here the CDR3 DNA reads TGTGCCAGCAGCCTAGACGGGGCCAATCAGCCCCAGCATTTT. Amino acid sequence: CASSLDGANQPQHF.

The chain employs TRBV13 and TRBJ2-2; 8 bases map to TRBD2. Germline lookup yields CDR1 PRHDT and CDR2 FYEKMQ (reference sequence). V gave up 5 bases and J gave up 7 bases; unmatched junction bases: 9. The length of the CDR3 is 15 residues. The chain's CDR3 is CASSLVRREVGELFF. The DNA for the CDR3 is TGTGCCAGCAGCCTTGTAAGGCGGGAGGTCGGGGAGCTGTTTTTT. Together with reference TRBV13 and TRBJ2-2, the CDR3 gives the full variable domain: AAGVIQSPRHLIKEKRETATLKCYPIPRHDTVYWYQQGPGQDPQFLISFYEKMQSDKGSIPDRFSAQQFSDYHSELNMSSLELGDSALYFCASSLVRREVGELFFGEGSRLTVL.

A single count supports this clone. The chain employs TRBV2 and TRBJ2-3; the match to TRBD2 covers 13 bases. The germline CDR1 and CDR2 sequences are SNHLY and FYNNEI. This CDR3 has 18 residues. V lost 6 bases and J lost 0; bases outside the gene matches: 9. CDR3 DNA: TGTGCCAGCAGAATACTAGCGGGGGGGACACGCAGCACAGATACGCAGTATTTT. Translation gives CASRILAGGTRSTDTQYF.

V is TRBV5-1 and J is TRBJ2-7; D not certain. V gave up 2 bases and J gave up 5 bases, with 8 bases separating them. There are 12 residues in the CDR3. Per germline, CDR1 SGHRS and CDR2 YFSETQ. CDR3 residues: CASSFEWDEQYF. CDR3 sequence (DNA): TGCGCCAGCAGCTTTGAGTGGGACGAGCAGTACTTC.

The chain joins TRBV11-2 to TRBJ2-6; 7 bases match TRBD2. Per the germline V gene, CDR1 is SGHAT and CDR2 is FQNNGV. J was trimmed by 0 bases and V by 4 bases; bases with no gene match: 6. The CDR3 is 17 residues long. The CDR3 reads CASSSPTGGSGANVLTF. The CDR3 nucleotides read TGTGCCAGCAGCTCACCAACGGGGGGCTCTGGGGCCAACGTCCTGACTTTC.

The chain has TRBV4-2 and TRBJ2-7; 7 nucleotides agree with TRBD2. This CDR3 is built from 13 residues. Germline V CDR1 and CDR2: LGHNA, YNFKEQ. The trim removed 1 base at V and 4 bases at J, leaving 1 base unmatched. The CDR3 reads CASSQVGGYEQYF. The CDR3 nucleotides are TGTGCCAGCAGCCAAGTGGGAGGGTACGAGCAGTACTTC.

The count of this clone is one. The chain employs TRBV7-8 and TRBJ2-5; 7 nucleotides agree with TRBD1. Per germline, CDR1 SGHVS and CDR2 FQNEAQ. CDR3 length: 14 amino acids. Unmatched junction bases numbered 5, after V lost 3 bases and J lost 4 bases. CDR3 region: CASSFQDRLETQYF. DNA for the CDR3: TGTGCCAGCAGCTTCCAGGACAGGTTAGAGACCCAGTACTTC. Together with reference TRBV7-8 and TRBJ2-5, the CDR3 gives the full variable domain: GAGVSQSPRYKVAKRGQDVALRCDPISGHVSLFWYQQALGQGPEFLTYFQNEAQLDKSGLPSDRFFAERPEGSVSTLKIQRTQQEDSAVYLCASSFQDRLETQYFGPGTRLLVL.

This chain links TRBV10-3 with TRBJ2-7, with D possibly called TRBD1 or TRBD2 (5 bases each). Germline-derived CDR1 and CDR2 are ENHRY and SYGVKD. CDR3 length equals 13 residues. Trimming took 6 bases from V and 1 from J, leaving 10 bases between them. The CDR3 loop reads CAISGAQSYEQYF. DNA of the CDR3: TGTGCCATCAGCGGGGCTCAATCCTACGAGCAGTACTTC.

V gene TRBV14 combines with J gene TRBJ1-2, with D possibly TRBD1 on 6 matching bases. The CDR3 contains 14 residues. Deletions cut 0 bases from V and 7 bases from J, with 12 bases between. CDR1 and CDR2 from the germline V gene are SGHDN and FVKESK. CDR3 sequence reads: CASSQETGGLGYTF. DNA of the CDR3: TGTGCCAGCAGCCAAGAGACAGGAGGCCTTGGCTACACCTTC.

The CDR3 loop reads CASIKGGEGTQYF. Here the CDR3 DNA reads TGTGCCAGCATAAAGGGGGGGGAAGGGACCCAGTACTTC. The chain joins TRBV6-1 to TRBJ2-5; possibly TRBD2 for D (7 bases). Germline CDR1 MNHNS, CDR2 SASEGT. V was pared by 7 bases and J by 7 bases, with 16 bases between. The CDR3 has 13 residues.

The V gene is TRBV27, the J gene TRBJ1-2; maybe TRBD1 (6 bases). The CDR3 is 15 residues long. Trimming stripped 3 bases from V and 6 bases from J, with 17 bases between. Germline values: CDR1 MNHEY, CDR2 SMNVEV (reference sequence). The DNA for the CDR3 is TGTGCCAGCAGTTTCGCACCGACAGGACTGGATGGCTACACCTTC. The encoded protein is CASSFAPTGLDGYTF.

The J gene is TRBJ2-7, the V gene TRBV5-6; D not certain. V was trimmed by 2 bases and J by 6 bases, leaving 15 bases between them. The V gene's germline CDR1 is SGHDT and CDR2 YYEEEE. This CDR3 is 14 amino acids long. The CDR3 spells CASSFIDQPGEQYF. In nucleotides, the CDR3 is TGTGCCAGCAGCTTCATAGACCAGCCAGGCGAGCAGTACTTC.

This chain joins TRBV2 and TRBJ2-7, with TRBD2 as a possible D gene (7 bases). The CDR3 is made up of 14 amino acids. The germline gives CDR1 SNHLY, CDR2 FYNNEI. Trimming shortened V by 7 bases and J by 4 bases, and 17 bases separated the two germline ends. CDR3 amino acids: CASTPGAGVYEQYF. The CDR3 DNA sequence: TGTGCCAGCACTCCGGGGGCGGGAGTATACGAGCAGTACTTC.

The genes are TRBV6-5 and TRBJ1-5; 7 nucleotides align to TRBD1. Looked up from germline, CDR1 is MNHEY and CDR2 is SVGAGI. The CDR3 spans 14 residues. The V segment lost 2 bases and the J segment 8 bases; nucleotides outside the gene matches: 6. CDR3 in DNA: TGTGCCAGCAGTTACGGGCAGGGGGTTGAGCCCCAGCATTTT. This encodes CASSYGQGVEPQHF.

The rearrangement uses TRBV11-3 and TRBJ1-5, with D unresolved. Germline lookup yields CDR1 SGHNT and CDR2 YENEEA. This CDR3 spans 14 amino acids. The ends were cut back, 3 bases at V and 4 bases at J, with 10 bases in the middle. CDR3 nucleotide sequence: TGTGCCAGCAGCTTTAAAAGTAAGAATCAGCCCCAGCATTTT. Residues: CASSFKSKNQPQHF.

In nucleotides, the CDR3 is TGTGCCAGCAGTTACGCCACAGGGGGAATGAATGAAAAACTGTTTTTT. Translation gives CASSYATGGMNEKLFF. The chain is built from TRBV6-5 and TRBJ1-4, with 8 bases that match TRBD1. V trimming: 2 bases; J trimming: 5 bases; junction bases outside the gene matches: 7. The CDR3 is 16 residues long. Germline V gene lookup returns CDR1 MNHEY and CDR2 SVGAGI.

On this clone: Other DNA sequences in this specimen translate into the identical CDR3. The rearrangement uses TRBV7-2 and TRBJ2-1; 9 nucleotides align to TRBD2. Germline V lookup: CDR1 SGHTA, CDR2 FQGNSA. This CDR3 spans 15 amino acids. Germline trimming cut 3 bases from V and 2 bases from J; bases unmatched to any gene: 2. The DNA for the CDR3 is TGTGCCAGCAGCTTTGGCGGGGGGGCCTACAATGAGCAGTTCTTC. Translation gives CASSFGGGAYNEQFF.

V usage is TRBV10-2 and J usage is TRBJ1-1; D uncertain. V lost 8 bases and J lost 3, with 4 bases in between. The CDR3 runs to 10 residues. Per germline, CDR1 WSHSY and CDR2 SAAADI. CDR3 in DNA: TGCGCCAGCGGAGACACTGAAGCTTTCTTT. It translates to CASGDTEAFF.

Remarks on this clone: The sample holds other DNA sequences that translate to the same CDR3. This chain uses TRBV9 with TRBJ2-3; D gene uncertain. The CDR3 runs to 15 residues. Germline CDR1 is SGDLS and CDR2 is YYNGEE. Trimming cost V 0 bases and J 0 bases, with 8 bases left between them. The CDR3 region is CASSVVGYSTDTQYF. As DNA, the CDR3 is TGTGCCAGCAGCGTAGTGGGGTATAGCACAGATACGCAGTATTTT. Full variable domain (remainder filled in from reference TRBV9 and TRBJ2-3): DSGVTQTPKHLITATGQRVTLRCSPRSGDLSVYWYQQSLDQGLQFLIQYYNGEERAKGNILERFSAQQFPDLHSELNLSSLELGDSALYFCASSVVGYSTDTQYFGPGTRLTVL.

DNA of the CDR3: TGCGCCAGCAGCTTGGAGGTAAAGGGGGGCAGGAGGAACACCGGGGAGCTGTTTTTT. Encoded protein: CASSLEVKGGRRNTGELFF. The gene calls are TRBV5-1 and TRBJ2-2; possibly TRBD1 or TRBD2 for D (6 bases each). Trimming removed 0 bases from V and 1 base from J, with 19 bases in between. The germline V gene has CDR1 SGHRS and CDR2 YFSETQ. This CDR3 spans 19 amino acids.

The V gene is TRBV20-1, the J gene TRBJ2-1; D gene ambiguous. V shed 5 bases and J shed 8 bases, with 10 bases lying between them. The CDR3 runs to 11 residues. CDR1 and CDR2 (germline): DFQATT, SNEGSKA (reference sequence). The CDR3 spells CSASPGYEQFF. CDR3 DNA: TGCAGTGCTTCCCCGGGTTATGAGCAGTTCTTC.

The rearrangement links TRBV4-1 to TRBJ2-7; 10 bases line up with TRBD2. This CDR3 contains 16 residues. After removal of 1 base from V and 2 bases from J, the junction contained 5 bases not matched to a gene. Germline CDR1 and CDR2: MGHRA and YSYEKL. CDR3 region: CASSQGLAGAAYEQYF. In DNA, the CDR3 is TGCGCCAGCAGCCAAGGGCTAGCGGGAGCAGCCTACGAGCAGTACTTC.

Details on this clone: This sample also contains other DNA sequences that code for the same CDR3. The J gene is TRBJ2-7, the V gene TRBV6-5, with 10 bases identical to TRBD1. V gave up 2 bases and J gave up 4 bases; unmatched junction bases: 2. Germline V gene sequence: CDR1 MNHEY, CDR2 SVGAGI. This CDR3 spans 14 amino acids. CDR3 nucleotide sequence: TGTGCCAGCAGTTACGGGACAGGGGTATACGAGCAGTACTTC. Translated: CASSYGTGVYEQYF.

The chain employs TRBV6-1 and TRBJ1-2; D unclear. The CDR3 spans 13 residues. Germline V gene sequence: CDR1 MNHNS, CDR2 SASEGT. V dropped 3 bases and J dropped 8 bases, with 13 bases sitting between them. CDR3 sequence: CASSEDPSWGYTF. The CDR3 DNA follows: TGTGCCAGCAGTGAGGACCCGTCGTGGGGCTACACCTTC.

Comment on this clone: Other nucleotide sequences from this sample produce the same CDR3. This rearrangement joins TRBV28 to TRBJ2-5, with D perhaps matching TRBD1 (6 bases). CDR1 MDHEN and CDR2 SYDVKM come from the germline V gene. Deletions cut 6 bases from V and 3 bases from J, with 11 bases between. This CDR3 has 13 amino acids. DNA for the CDR3: TGTGCCAGCAGCCCTAGGACAGAAGAGACCCAGTACTTC. Translated: CASSPRTEETQYF. Combining the CDR3 with reference TRBV28 and TRBJ2-5 gives the whole variable domain DVKVTQSSRYLVKRTGEKVFLECVQDMDHENMFWYRQDPGLGLRLIYFSYDVKMKEKGDIPEGYSVSREKKERFSLILESASTNQTSMYLCASSPRTEETQYFGPGTRLLVL.

About this clone: Other DNA sequences in the sample encode the same CDR3. This chain links TRBV5-4 with TRBJ2-7, with D uncertain. CDR1 SGHNT and CDR2 YYREEE come from the germline V gene (reference sequence). V dropped 2 bases and J dropped 2 bases, with 8 bases sitting between them. The CDR3 has 13 residues. As DNA, the CDR3 is TGTGCCAGCAGCTTAGACGGAGCCTACGAGCAGTACTTC. Translation: CASSLDGAYEQYF.